This T cell receptor (beta chain) stems from a study of blood T cell repertoires in COVID-19 (dated by TCRdb to about 2020). The study in broad terms: Collaborator samples came from the United States, Italy and Spain and covered acute and convalescent phases of COVID-19. Deeply sampled blood TCRbeta repertoires from subjects exposed to, actively infected with, or recovered from COVID-19 were included in the dataset. The sample metadata nearly always contained a de-identified subject ID, COVID-19 status, age in years and sex. The samples were drawn from two sources: the first 160 participants of the ongoing ImmuneRACE study, and 1,000 to 1,500 subjects contributed by 6 global collaborators. The material from the prospective study consisted of cDNA or gDNA derived from T cells, B-cell-depleted T cells, or PBMCs. Where available, HLA class I and class II types were taken from metadata supplied by the sample provider and were not determined by assay-based typing. A freely available public database, intended as a resource for researchers studying the immune response to SARS-CoV-2, is where the repertoires were released.

Including cysteine and phenylalanine, the CDR3 has 13 amino acids. The DNA shown is the 39-base CDR3, in frame from base 1. V loses 2 bases of germline sequence and J loses 7 bases, and the interval between the two ends is 12 bases. CDR1 and CDR2 were assigned from the germline V gene (reference sequence) as GTSNPN and SVGIG. In the prospective study, participants were roughly 18 to 90 years old, resided in about 25 geographic areas of the United States, and were enrolled through a virtual design. Cohort assignment in the prospective study relied on participant-reported clinical history from a screening survey and a study questionnaire. Recovered participants in ImmuneRACE Cohort 3 were defined as having two consecutive negative NP/OP PCR tests, clearance from a healthcare professional, or resolution of symptoms. Each participant in the prospective study had whole blood, serum and a nasopharyngeal or oropharyngeal swab collected by mobile phlebotomists. Prospective study participants could optionally give additional blood draws and questionnaires over a roughly two-month period. Before DNA extraction, blood samples from the prospective study were shipped at room temperature or frozen.

TCRbeta CDR3 regions were amplified from genomic DNA using the immunoSEQ Assay, a bias-controlled multiplex PCR. The study's own analysis went as follows. The number of nucleated cells in each sample was estimated from the amplification of reference gene primers within the assay. Sequence reads were collapsed and filtered to measure the absolute abundance of every unique TCRbeta CDR3 rearrangement. Productive Simpson clonality was computed per sample as the square root of Simpson's diversity index over productive rearrangements. Not all clones reach the TCRdb copy of this immuneACCESS table, which keeps in-frame sequences only. Checked studies attribute under half of the gap to unresolved V genes and leave the rest unexplained. The V and J calls and clone size were taken over from that table, and D and trimming were inferred from the DNA. The sample includes a few hundred thousand clones, with 70% to 90% observed a single time. The ten biggest clones cover 4.5% to 7% of the sample.

Overall study outcomes, separate from this receptor: How much clinical and demographic metadata was included differed by source and by participant, and the metadata was provided uncurated.

Note on this clone: This clone's antigen is unknown. There are no base qualities to consult, and no much larger clone falls within one base.

The V and J segments used are TRBV30 and TRBJ1-5; TRBD1 might be the D gene, on 6 matching bases. This TCR came from a woman aged 30 to 39 who had recovered from COVID-19. Sequenced: PBMCs or T cells enriched from blood (not recorded which). The sequence in DNA is TGTGCCTGGAGTCAGGGGCGCGACCAGCCCCAGCATTTT. It codes for CAWSQGRDQPQHF.